The 16 T cell receptor beta chains below were found in one sample sequenced in a study of T-cell reconstitution after alpha-beta-depleted transplantation in children. Unique molecular identifiers were used in preparing the TCRbeta library. A single record per CDR3 protein comes from TCRdb applying MiXCR to the PCR reads. The sample lists about 640,000 distinct CDR3 sequences, approximately 16% occurring once. The specimen was PBMCs from the stem cell graft donor, collected from the stem cell graft. These receptor sequences come from a human donor who donated a stem cell graft to a child with acute myeloid leukemia.

The gene calls are TRBV29-1 and TRBJ2-4, with D unresolved. This CDR3 comprises 13 residues. Germline lookup yields CDR1 SQVTM and CDR2 ANQGSEA. Between the trimmed V and J ends, which lost 2 bases and 6 bases, there was a span of 11 bases. The CDR3 loop reads CSVEPRLTNIQYF. CDR3 in DNA: TGCAGCGTTGAACCCAGGCTGACAAACATTCAGTACTTC.

The genes are TRBV18 and TRBJ1-4, with D possibly matching TRBD1 (5 bases). Germline loops: CDR1 KGHSH, CDR2 LQKENI. Between the trimmed V and J ends, which lost 8 bases and 5 bases, there was a span of 18 bases. This CDR3 spans 15 amino acids. CDR3: CASQPQRGPNEKLFF. The CDR3 nucleotides are TGTGCCAGCCAGCCTCAGAGGGGCCCCAATGAAAAACTGTTTTTT.

This clonotype came up many times. The J gene is TRBJ2-5, the V gene TRBV15; D remains ambiguous. The CDR3 spans 12 residues. Trimming pared 0 bases from V and 5 bases from J, leaving 4 bases between. Per the germline V gene, CDR1 is LNHNV and CDR2 is YYDKDF (reference sequence). CDR3 bases: TGTGCCACCAGCAGAGATCGGGAGACCCAGTACTTC. Residues: CATSRDRETQYF.

This clonotype was found many times. This chain connects TRBV20-1 to TRBJ1-1; D not certain. Trimming took off 0 bases at V and 6 bases at J, with 5 bases between the two ends. The germline gives CDR1 DFQATT, CDR2 SNEGSKA (reference sequence). This CDR3 is 11 amino acids long. CDR3 residues: CSAREDAEAFF. Here the CDR3 DNA reads TGCAGTGCTAGAGAAGACGCTGAAGCTTTCTTT.

J is TRBJ1-5 and V is TRBV4-1, with TRBD1 matching over 7 bases. This CDR3 has 16 amino acids. CDR1 is MGHRA, CDR2 YSYEKL, per germline. Trimming at V came to 1 base and at J to 6 bases, leaving 9 bases not matched to a gene. This CDR3 is CASSQGTGVRGQPQHF. The DNA of the CDR3 is TGCGCCAGCAGCCAAGGAACAGGGGTAAGAGGTCAGCCCCAGCATTTT.

This clonotype was seen more than once but under ten times. The chain has TRBV28 and TRBJ1-2; 8 bases agree with TRBD1. V lost 6 bases, J lost 7 bases, and 13 bases stayed unmatched. CDR1 MDHEN and CDR2 SYDVKM come from the germline V gene. The CDR3 is 15 residues long. CDR3 in amino acids: CASRPYQTGARGYTF. The CDR3 region has the DNA TGTGCCAGCAGGCCCTACCAGACAGGGGCGCGTGGCTACACCTTC.

The gene calls are TRBV20-1 and TRBJ2-1; 9 bases fit TRBD2. This CDR3 has 14 residues. Trimming removed 6 bases from V and 7 bases from J; junction bases left unmatched: 10. Germline V gives CDR1 DFQATT, CDR2 SNEGSKA (reference sequence). CDR3 in DNA: TGCAGTGCGAGAACCGGGACTAGCCTAAATGAGCAGTTCTTC. Translation gives CSARTGTSLNEQFF.

The table lists this clonotype with a few counts. This chain uses TRBV18 with TRBJ1-1; no definite D call. This CDR3 is 14 amino acids long. The germline V gene has CDR1 KGHSH and CDR2 LQKENI. The V and J ends lost 5 bases and 0 bases respectively, with 10 bases between them. The CDR3 nucleotides are TGTGCCAGCTCATTATACACGGTGAACACTGAAGCTTTCTTT. Translation gives CASSLYTVNTEAFF.

In its sample, this clonotype was seen a few times. The V and J genes are TRBV7-2 and TRBJ2-1; 7 bases are a match to TRBD1. The CDR3 is 12 amino acids. CDR1 and CDR2 (germline): SGHTA, FQGNSA. Trimming at V came to 6 bases and at J to 7 bases, leaving 3 bases not matched to a gene. The CDR3 loop is CASRTGNNEQFF. Written as DNA, the CDR3 is TGTGCCAGCAGGACAGGGAATAATGAGCAGTTCTTC. The full variable domain, with the rest looked up from reference TRBV7-2 and TRBJ2-1, is GAGVSQSPSNKVTEKGKDVELRCDPISGHTALYWYRQSLGQGLEFLIYFQGNSAPDKSGLPSDRFSAERTGGSVSTLTIQRTQQEDSAVYLCASRTGNNEQFFGPGTRLTVL.

This clonotype was picked up a small number of times. The chain uses TRBV28 and TRBJ1-2; D gene ambiguous. Germline values: CDR1 MDHEN, CDR2 SYDVKM. V was pared by 5 bases and J by 1 base, with 11 bases between. The CDR3 spans 14 residues. CDR3 sequence reads: CASSPAGFNYGYTF. The CDR3, as DNA: TGTGCCAGCAGTCCGGCGGGCTTTAACTATGGCTACACCTTC.

V is TRBV7-2 and J is TRBJ1-1; D possibly corresponds to TRBD1 (6 bases). Germline V gives CDR1 SGHTA, CDR2 FQGNSA. V lost 3 bases, J lost 6 bases, and 14 bases lay in between. CDR3 length: 14 amino acids. The CDR3 loop is CASSFRQGMPEAFF. DNA for the CDR3: TGTGCCAGCAGCTTTCGTCAGGGGATGCCTGAAGCTTTCTTT.

This clonotype was seen ten or more times. The rearrangement links TRBV7-2 to TRBJ1-1; D is perhaps TRBD1 (5 bases). Trimming cost V 6 bases and J 3 bases, with 17 bases left between them. This CDR3 spans 15 amino acids. CDR1 SGHTA and CDR2 FQGNSA come from the germline V gene. The CDR3 nucleotides read TGTGCCAGCAGTCTCGACCCGGGACTTTACACTGAAGCTTTCTTT. Protein sequence: CASSLDPGLYTEAFF.

Comment on this clonotype: A single base separates this from a much larger clone, so it may be a read error. This chain joins TRBV20-1 and TRBJ2-1; D not resolved. Germline assignment: CDR1 DFQATT and CDR2 SNEGSKA (reference sequence). The CDR3 loop spans 15 amino acids. CDR3 amino acids: CCARTSRVGYNEQFF. The CDR3 DNA is TGCTGTGCTAGGACGAGTCGGGTGGGCTACAATGAGCAGTTCTTC.

The chain is built from TRBV6-1 and TRBJ1-3; D is uncertain. This CDR3 has 17 residues. In germline, CDR1 is MNHNS, CDR2 SASEGT. Trimming cost V 2 bases and J 0 bases, with 14 bases left between them. The CDR3 DNA reads TGTGCCAGCAGTGAATACGGCGCGGAGAGCTCTGGAAACACCATATATTTT. It codes for CASSEYGAESSGNTIYF.

This clonotype was seen only a few times. V usage is TRBV6-1 and J usage is TRBJ2-7, with TRBD1 matching 7 bases. Germline CDR1 is MNHNS and CDR2 is SASEGT. The CDR3 spans 16 residues. Trimming at V came to 3 bases and at J to 2 bases, leaving 10 bases not matched to a gene. For the CDR3, the DNA is TGTGCCAGCAGTGACCCCAGACAGGGTCGGACCTACGAGCAGTACGTC. It codes for CASSDPRQGRTYEQYV.

Ten or more counts support this clonotype. The chain joins TRBV20-1 to TRBJ2-2, with 11 bases aligning to TRBD1. V lost 6 bases, J lost 3 bases, and 9 bases stayed unmatched. The V gene's germline CDR1 is DFQATT and CDR2 SNEGSKA (reference sequence). The CDR3 runs to 16 residues. The CDR3 sequence: CSATGQGGVYTGELFF. The CDR3, as DNA: TGCAGTGCCACGGGACAGGGGGGAGTGTACACCGGGGAGCTGTTTTTT.